The clone carrying this TCR beta chain appeared a few times. The entry originates in a study of T cell repertoires in cytomegalovirus infection. As for the study in general: Matching HLA type and CMV infection were both indicated by public TCR beta signatures.

One entry per CDR3 protein results from TCRdb running MiXCR on the reads. The repertoire holds hundreds of thousands of distinct CDR3 sequences, with approximately 30% as singletons. There are 14 residues in the CDR3. Germline V CDR1 and CDR2: MNHEY, SVGAGI. V was clipped by 4 bases and J by 4 bases, with 10 bases between them. The J gene is TRBJ2-2, the V gene TRBV6-5; D gene ambiguous. Specimen: PBMCs. This sequence originates from a human donor in good health (CMV status not recorded). Some clones in this sample may be carry-over from other donors' samples. CDR3 in DNA: TGTGCCAGCAGTTTACCTCATAGCACCGGGGAGCTGTTTTTT. The encoded protein is CASSLPHSTGELFF.